Reported below is one T cell receptor beta chain. Its matching antigen is unknown. The source of the sample is a study of T cells in localized non-small cell lung cancer. The germline V and J ends were trimmed by 4 bases and 8 bases, with 26 bases remaining between them. Germline values: CDR1 SGHNT, CDR2 YENEEA. The CDR3 is 17 amino acids. The repertoire was sequenced with immunoSEQ multiplex PCR; TCRdb's copy has only in-frame clones and lacks some. The sample contains 25,000 to 30,000 clones, around 90% of which appear only once. Overall study results and limits: Longer overall survival associated with higher blood T cell density; shorter survival with higher adjacent-lung clonality. Heterogeneity stays possible, as sequencing covered only one tumor region. Adjacent lung had a median approximately 50 of the 100 largest tumor clones.

The sample in question was peripheral blood, obtained before any cancer treatment. V and J are TRBV11-3 and TRBJ1-2; a weak D match, TRBD1 (6 bases). The sequence derives from a woman aged 18 to 49 with stage I lung adenocarcinoma. CDR3 residues: CASSSGTTVPRISGYTF. The CDR3 region has the DNA TGTGCCAGCAGCTCCGGGACAACCGTTCCGAGAATCTCCGGCTACACCTTC.